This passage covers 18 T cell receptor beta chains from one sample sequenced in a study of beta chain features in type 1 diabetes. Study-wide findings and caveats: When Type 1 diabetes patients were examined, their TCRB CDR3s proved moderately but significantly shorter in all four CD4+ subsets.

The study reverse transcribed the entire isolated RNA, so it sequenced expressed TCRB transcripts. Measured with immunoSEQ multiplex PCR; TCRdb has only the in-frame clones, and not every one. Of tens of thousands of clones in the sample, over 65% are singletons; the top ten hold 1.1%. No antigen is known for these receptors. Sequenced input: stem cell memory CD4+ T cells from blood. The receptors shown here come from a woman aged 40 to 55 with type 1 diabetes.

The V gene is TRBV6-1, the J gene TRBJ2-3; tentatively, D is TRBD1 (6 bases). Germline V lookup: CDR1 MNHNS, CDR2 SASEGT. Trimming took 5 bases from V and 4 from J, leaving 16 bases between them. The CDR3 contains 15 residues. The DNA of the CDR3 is TGTGCCAGCAGTCCAACCCAGGGGTGGGCAGATACGCAGTATTTT. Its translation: CASSPTQGWADTQYF.

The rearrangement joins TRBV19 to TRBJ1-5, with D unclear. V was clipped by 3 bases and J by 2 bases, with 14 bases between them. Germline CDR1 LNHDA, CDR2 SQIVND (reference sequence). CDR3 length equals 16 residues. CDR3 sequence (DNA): TGTGCCAGTAGTATGGAGACGGAGGGCGGCAATCAGCCCCAGCATTTT. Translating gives CASSMETEGGNQPQHF.

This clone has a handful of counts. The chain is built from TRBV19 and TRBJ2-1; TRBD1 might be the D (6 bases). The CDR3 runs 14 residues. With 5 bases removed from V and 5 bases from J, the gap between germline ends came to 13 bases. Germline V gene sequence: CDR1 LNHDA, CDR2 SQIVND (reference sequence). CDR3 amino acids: CASSSQGADNEQFF. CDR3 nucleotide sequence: TGTGCCAGTAGTTCACAGGGAGCGGACAATGAGCAGTTCTTC. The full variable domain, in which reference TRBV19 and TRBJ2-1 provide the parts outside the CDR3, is DGGITQSPKYLFRKEGQNVTLSCEQNLNHDAMYWYRQDPGQGLRLIYYSQIVNDFQKGDIAEGYSVSREKKESFPLTVTSAQKNPTAFYLCASSSQGADNEQFFGPGTRLTVL.

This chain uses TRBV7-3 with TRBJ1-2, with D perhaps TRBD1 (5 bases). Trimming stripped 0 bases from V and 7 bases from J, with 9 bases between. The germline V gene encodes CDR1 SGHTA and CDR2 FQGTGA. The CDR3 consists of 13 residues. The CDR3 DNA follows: TGTGCCAGCAGCTTAACCGGGGGACCTGGCTACACCTTC. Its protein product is CASSLTGGPGYTF.

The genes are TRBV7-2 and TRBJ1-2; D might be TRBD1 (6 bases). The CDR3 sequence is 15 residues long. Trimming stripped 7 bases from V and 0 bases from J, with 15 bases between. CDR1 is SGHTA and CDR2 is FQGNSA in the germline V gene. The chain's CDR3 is CASNLQDSANYGYTF. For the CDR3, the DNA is TGTGCCAGCAACCTACAGGACAGTGCTAACTATGGCTACACCTTC.

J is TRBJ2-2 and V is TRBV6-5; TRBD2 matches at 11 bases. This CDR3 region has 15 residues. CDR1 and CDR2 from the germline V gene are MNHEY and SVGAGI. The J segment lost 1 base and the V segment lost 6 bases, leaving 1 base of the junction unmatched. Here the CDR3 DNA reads TGTGCCAGCAGAGGACTAGCGGGGAACACCGGGGAGCTGTTTTTT. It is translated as CASRGLAGNTGELFF.

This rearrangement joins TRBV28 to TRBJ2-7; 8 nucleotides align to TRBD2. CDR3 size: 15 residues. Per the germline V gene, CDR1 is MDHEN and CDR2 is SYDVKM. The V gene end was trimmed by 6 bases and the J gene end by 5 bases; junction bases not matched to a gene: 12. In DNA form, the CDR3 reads TGTGCCAGCAGCTCTCCAGGGACTAGAGTCGACGAGCAGTACTTC. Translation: CASSSPGTRVDEQYF.

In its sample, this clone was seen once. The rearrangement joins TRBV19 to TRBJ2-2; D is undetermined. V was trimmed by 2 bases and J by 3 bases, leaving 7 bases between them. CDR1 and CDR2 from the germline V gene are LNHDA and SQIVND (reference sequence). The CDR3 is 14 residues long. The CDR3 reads CASSISRYTGELFF. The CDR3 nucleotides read TGTGCCAGTAGTATATCACGGTACACCGGGGAGCTGTTTTTT.

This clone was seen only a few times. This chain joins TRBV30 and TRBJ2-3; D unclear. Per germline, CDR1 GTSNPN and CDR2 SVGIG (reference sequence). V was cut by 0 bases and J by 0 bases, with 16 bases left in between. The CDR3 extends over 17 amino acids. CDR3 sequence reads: CAWSVRRITTSTDTQYF. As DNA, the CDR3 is TGTGCCTGGAGTGTAAGGAGAATTACTACTAGCACAGATACGCAGTATTTT.

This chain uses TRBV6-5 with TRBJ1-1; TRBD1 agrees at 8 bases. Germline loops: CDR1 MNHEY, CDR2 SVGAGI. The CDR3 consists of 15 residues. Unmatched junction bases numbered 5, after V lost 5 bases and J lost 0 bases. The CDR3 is CASSPQGVLNTEAFF. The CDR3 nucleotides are TGTGCCAGCAGTCCACAGGGGGTGCTGAACACTGAAGCTTTCTTT.

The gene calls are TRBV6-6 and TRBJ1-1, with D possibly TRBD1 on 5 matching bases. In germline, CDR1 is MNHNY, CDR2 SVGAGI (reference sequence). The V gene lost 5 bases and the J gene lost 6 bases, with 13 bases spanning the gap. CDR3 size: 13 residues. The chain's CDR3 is CASSKLQGPEAFF. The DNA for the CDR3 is TGTGCCAGCAGTAAGCTCCAGGGCCCTGAAGCTTTCTTT.

CDR3 sequence reads: CASTSLGHNEQFF. CDR3 DNA sequence: TGTGCCTCGACATCCTTGGGCCACAATGAGCAGTTCTTC. V usage is TRBV10-3 and J usage is TRBJ2-1; D is unresolved. V was trimmed by 11 bases and J by 5 bases, leaving 16 bases between them. The CDR3 contains 13 residues. Germline lookup yields CDR1 ENHRY and CDR2 SYGVKD.

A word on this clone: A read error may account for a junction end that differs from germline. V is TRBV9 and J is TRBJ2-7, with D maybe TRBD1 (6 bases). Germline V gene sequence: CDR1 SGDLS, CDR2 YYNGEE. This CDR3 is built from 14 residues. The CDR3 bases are TGTGCCAGCACCGTAACGGGACACTCCTACGAGCAGTACTTC. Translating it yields CASTVTGHSYEQYF. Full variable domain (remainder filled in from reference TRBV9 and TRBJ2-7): DSGVTQTPKHLITATGQRVTLRCSPRSGDLSVYWYQQSLDQGLQFLIQYYNGEERAKGNILERFSAQQFPDLHSELNLSSLELGDSALYFCASTVTGHSYEQYFGPGTRLTVT.

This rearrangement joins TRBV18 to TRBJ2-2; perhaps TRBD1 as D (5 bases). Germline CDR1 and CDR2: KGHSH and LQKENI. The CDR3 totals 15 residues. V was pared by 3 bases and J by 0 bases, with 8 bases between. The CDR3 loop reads CASSPLTANTGELFF. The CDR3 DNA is TGTGCCAGCTCACCTCTGACAGCGAACACCGGGGAGCTGTTTTTT.

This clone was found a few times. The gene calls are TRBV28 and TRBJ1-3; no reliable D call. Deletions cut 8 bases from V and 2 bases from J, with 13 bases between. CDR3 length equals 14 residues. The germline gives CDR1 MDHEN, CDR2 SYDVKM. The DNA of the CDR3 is TGTGCCAGCGTTCGGAGCGGACCTGGAAACACCATATATTTT. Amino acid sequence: CASVRSGPGNTIYF.

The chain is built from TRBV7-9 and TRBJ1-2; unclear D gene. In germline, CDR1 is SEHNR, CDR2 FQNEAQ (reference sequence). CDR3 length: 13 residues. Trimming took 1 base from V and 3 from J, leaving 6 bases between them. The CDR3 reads CASSLDGDYGYTF. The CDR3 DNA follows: TGTGCCAGCAGCTTAGACGGAGACTATGGCTACACCTTC.

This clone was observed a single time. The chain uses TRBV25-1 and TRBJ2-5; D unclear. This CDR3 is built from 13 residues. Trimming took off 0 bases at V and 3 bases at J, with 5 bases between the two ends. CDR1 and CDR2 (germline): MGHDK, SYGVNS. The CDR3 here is CASSEYRKETQYF. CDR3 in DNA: TGTGCCAGCAGTGAATACAGGAAAGAGACCCAGTACTTC. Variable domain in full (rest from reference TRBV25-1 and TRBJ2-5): EADIYQTPRYLVIGTGKKITLECSQTMGHDKMYWYQQDPGMELHLIHYSYGVNSTEKGDLSSESTVSRIRTEHFPLTLESARPSHTSQYLCASSEYRKETQYFGPGTRLLVL.

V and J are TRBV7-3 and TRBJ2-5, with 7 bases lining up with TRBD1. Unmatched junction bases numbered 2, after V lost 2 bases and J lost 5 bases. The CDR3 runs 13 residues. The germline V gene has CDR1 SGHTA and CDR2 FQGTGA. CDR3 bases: TGTGCCAGCAGCTTAGCCAGGGGGGAGACCCAGTACTTC. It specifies CASSLARGETQYF.